This TCR beta chain is drawn from a study of cytomegalovirus exposure and HLA in healthy donors. Notes on the study in general: Among immune exposure information, only CMV serostatus was available.

Vbeta (60) and Jbeta (13) primers were used in the PCR. The method was immunoSEQ multiplex PCR; TCRdb's version includes in-frame clones alone and lacks a portion of them. The table shows fewer than 150,000 clones, with 80% occurring only once. As regards this clone: Its antigen is not known. Mismatch with germline at one junction end may stem from a read error.

The V gene's germline CDR1 is LNHDA and CDR2 SQIVND (reference sequence). This CDR3 is 14 amino acids long. The chain has TRBV19 and TRBJ2-1; possible D gene TRBD2, 5 bases. The sequence was obtained from a man aged 25 to 40 in good health and CMV-seronegative. What was sequenced was PBMCs. The CDR3, as DNA: TGTGCCAGTAGGGACCAAAGGACTGCCTCTTCCCTGGTCTTC. It codes for CASRDQRTASSLVF.